A single sample is the source of the 27 T cell receptor beta chains below, sequenced in a study of T cells in Graves' hyperthyroidism and ophthalmopathy. The CDR3 regions of TCR beta were amplified from RNA transcripts. The study used the HTBI primer set for a first-round RT-PCR of the TCR CDR3. TCRdb re-called the multiplex PCR reads through MiXCR, storing one row per CDR3 protein. The data contain some 600,000 distinct CDR3 sequences, roughly 14% of them singletons. The specimen was blood. These receptors originate from a woman aged 25 to 39 with Graves' hyperthyroidism that later progressed to Graves' ophthalmopathy.

This chain connects TRBV12-3 or TRBV12-4 to TRBJ2-2; D is perhaps TRBD2 (6 bases). The CDR3 consists of 15 residues. The V end lost 6 bases, the J end lost 3 bases, and 14 bases lay between the germline ends. CDR3 DNA: TGTGCCAGCAGCTCCGCGGGACTCCACACCGGGGAGCTGTTTTTT. Translating gives CASSSAGLHTGELFF.

This clonotype came up many times. This chain joins TRBV27 and TRBJ2-1; D may be TRBD2 (6 bases). This CDR3 is 14 amino acids long. Germline-derived CDR1 and CDR2 are MNHEY and SMNVEV (reference sequence). V lost 7 bases and J lost 6, with 16 bases in between. The CDR3 sequence is CASTMGGVTNEQFF. In DNA form, the CDR3 reads TGTGCCAGCACTATGGGGGGAGTTACCAATGAGCAGTTCTTC.

This clonotype was seen ten or more times. The chain combines TRBV2 with TRBJ1-1; possibly TRBD1 for D (6 bases). V was cut by 5 bases and J by 6 bases, with 22 bases left in between. Germline loops: CDR1 SNHLY, CDR2 FYNNEI. The CDR3 has 16 residues. DNA of the CDR3: TGTGCCAGCAGTCCCCCCCCCACGGGGGCGGGAGCTGAAGCTTTCTTT. The encoded protein is CASSPPPTGAGAEAFF. The whole variable domain, filled in from reference TRBV2 and TRBJ1-1, reads EPEVTQTPSHQVTQMGQEVILRCVPISNHLYFYWYRQILGQKVEFLVSFYNNEISEKSEIFDDQFSVERPDGSNFTLKIRSTKLEDSAMYFCASSPPPTGAGAEAFFGQGTRLTVV.

This clonotype was seen repeatedly, ten times or more. The rearrangement links TRBV6-1 to TRBJ2-7, with 14 positions matching TRBD2. The germline gives CDR1 MNHNS, CDR2 SASEGT. There are 13 residues in the CDR3. V lost 8 bases to trimming and J lost 3 bases; unmatched junction nucleotides: 0. The CDR3 DNA follows: TGTGCCAGCGGACTAGCGGGAGGCTACGAGCAGTACTTC. Amino acids: CASGLAGGYEQYF.

This chain uses TRBV29-1 with TRBJ2-1; possibly TRBD1 for D (5 bases). CDR1 and CDR2 (germline): SQVTM, ANQGSEA. The CDR3 sequence is 14 residues long. Trimming shortened V by 6 bases and J by 0 bases, and 12 bases separated the two germline ends. The DNA for the CDR3 is TGCAGCGTGAGACAGCAAAGCTCCTACAATGAGCAGTTCTTC. It encodes CSVRQQSSYNEQFF.

Many counts were recorded for this clonotype. The chain employs TRBV18 and TRBJ2-4; D might be TRBD1 (7 bases). The CDR3 is made up of 15 amino acids. The V gene lost 1 base and the J gene lost 8 bases, with 15 bases spanning the gap. Germline V gives CDR1 KGHSH, CDR2 LQKENI. The CDR3 loop reads CASSPRQGGGDIQYF. The CDR3 DNA follows: TGTGCCAGCTCACCACGGCAGGGGGGAGGAGACATTCAGTACTTC. The full variable domain, completed using reference TRBV18 and TRBJ2-4, is NAGVMQNPRHLVRRRGQEARLRCSPMKGHSHVYWYRQLPEEGLKFMVYLQKENIIDESGMPKERFSAEFPKEGPSILRIQQVVRGDSAAYFCASSPRQGGGDIQYFGAGTRLSVL.

This clonotype was seen ten or more times. The V call is TRBV11-2, the J call TRBJ1-1, with D unresolved. Germline V gene sequence: CDR1 SGHAT, CDR2 FQNNGV. The CDR3 has 10 amino acids. Trimming pared 7 bases from V and 6 bases from J, leaving 6 bases between. CDR3: CASNGAEAFF. The CDR3 DNA reads TGTGCCAGCAACGGGGCTGAAGCTTTCTTT. Full variable domain (missing parts from reference TRBV11-2 and TRBJ1-1): EAGVAQSPRYKIIEKRQSVAFWCNPISGHATLYWYQQILGQGPKLLIQFQNNGVVDDSQLPKDRFSAERLKGVDSTLKIQPAKLEDSAVYLCASNGAEAFFGQGTRLTVV.

This clonotype came up many times. V usage is TRBV3-1 and J usage is TRBJ2-1; D ambiguous. Germline V gene sequence: CDR1 LGHDT, CDR2 YNNKEL (reference sequence). The V end was cut by 0 bases, the J end by 8 bases, with 20 bases between. The CDR3 contains 17 residues. CDR3 region: CASSQDPGGPYQDEQFF. CDR3 nucleotides: TGTGCCAGCAGCCAAGATCCGGGCGGACCCTACCAGGATGAGCAGTTCTTC.

This clonotype showed up many times. The chain combines TRBV20-1 with TRBJ1-1; a possible D gene is TRBD1 (6 bases). The CDR3 spans 11 residues. V lost 1 base to trimming and J lost 11 bases, with 11 bases between them. Germline V gene lookup returns CDR1 DFQATT and CDR2 SNEGSKA (reference sequence). The CDR3 region is CSARGGAWAFF. The CDR3 nucleotides read TGCAGTGCTAGAGGGGGGGCATGGGCTTTCTTT.

This clonotype was detected many times. V gene TRBV12-3 or TRBV12-4 combines with J gene TRBJ2-5; 7 nucleotides match TRBD1. J lost 5 bases, V lost 3 bases, and 6 bases had no gene match. This CDR3 has 14 amino acids. The CDR3: CASSFRDSGETQYF. DNA of the CDR3: TGTGCCAGCAGTTTTAGGGACAGTGGGGAGACCCAGTACTTC.

The V call is TRBV18, the J call TRBJ2-1, with 8 bases that match TRBD1. The V gene end was trimmed by 3 bases and the J gene end by 7 bases; junction bases not matched to a gene: 5. Germline V gives CDR1 KGHSH, CDR2 LQKENI. The CDR3 is 14 amino acids. Written as DNA, the CDR3 is TGTGCCAGCTCACCGGACAGGGCGGTAAATGAGCAGTTCTTC. Residues: CASSPDRAVNEQFF.

The chain couples TRBV3-1 to TRBJ1-2, with 8 positions matching TRBD1. V lost 0 bases, J lost 4 bases, and 13 bases stayed unmatched. The CDR3 totals 18 residues. Per the germline V gene, CDR1 is LGHDT and CDR2 is YNNKEL (reference sequence). The CDR3: CASSQDPTGDSPSYGYTF. CDR3 nucleotides: TGTGCCAGCAGCCAAGATCCGACAGGGGACAGCCCCTCCTATGGCTACACCTTC.

This clonotype has ten or more counts. The chain joins TRBV20-1 to TRBJ2-3; D not resolved. The CDR3 is 16 residues long. CDR1 is DFQATT and CDR2 is SNEGSKA in the germline V gene (reference sequence). Trimming shortened V by 3 bases and J by 1 base, and 17 bases separated the two germline ends. The CDR3 region is CSASRSLTGGTDTQYF. In DNA, the CDR3 is TGCAGTGCTAGTAGGAGTTTGACGGGCGGCACAGATACGCAGTATTTT.

This clonotype occurred a few times. The chain recombines TRBV6-2 or TRBV6-3 with TRBJ2-1; possibly TRBD2 for D (5 bases). Trimming took off 4 bases at V and 6 bases at J, with 13 bases between the two ends. Looked up from germline, CDR1 is MNHEY and CDR2 is SVGEGT. The CDR3 has 14 residues. CDR3: CASSFISSGNEQFF. CDR3 DNA: TGTGCCAGCAGTTTTATTTCGAGCGGCAATGAGCAGTTCTTC.

For this clonotype: A much more abundant neighbour one base away suggests this may be a read error. Given the absence of the conserved phenylalanine or tryptophan at the CDR3 end, a read error is likely. The chain combines TRBV4-2 with TRBJ2-2; D remains ambiguous. Trimming cost V 1 base and J 5 bases, with 11 bases left between them. The length of the CDR3 is 15 residues. The germline V gene has CDR1 LGHNA and CDR2 YNFKEQ. This CDR3 reads CASSQVGDHTGELFS. The CDR3 bases are TGTGCCAGCAGCCAAGTTGGAGATCATACCGGGGAGCTGTTTTCT.

In its sample, this clonotype was seen many times. The chain is built from TRBV9 and TRBJ2-3; 14 bases are a match to TRBD2. The CDR3 has 19 residues. V trimming: 3 bases; J trimming: 2 bases; junction bases outside the gene matches: 11. Per germline, CDR1 SGDLS and CDR2 YYNGEE. This CDR3 is CASSATGTSGSRITDTQYF. DNA for the CDR3: TGTGCCAGCAGCGCAACCGGGACTAGCGGGAGTAGGATCACAGATACGCAGTATTTT. Full variable domain (missing parts from reference TRBV9 and TRBJ2-3): DSGVTQTPKHLITATGQRVTLRCSPRSGDLSVYWYQQSLDQGLQFLIQYYNGEERAKGNILERFSAQQFPDLHSELNLSSLELGDSALYFCASSATGTSGSRITDTQYFGPGTRLTVL.

This clonotype was recorded once. J is TRBJ2-2 and V is TRBV2, with a tentative D call TRBD2 (5 bases). The CDR3 length is 17 residues. V lost 3 bases and J lost 5, with 19 bases in between. Germline CDR1 is SNHLY and CDR2 is FYNNEI. In nucleotides, the CDR3 is TGTGCCAGCAGTGAGAGAACTAGTGGCCTCTTTACCGGGGAGCTGTTTTTT. Translation gives CASSERTSGLFTGELFF.

Many counts were recorded for this clonotype. The chain is built from TRBV7-3 and TRBJ1-2; D unclear. Germline lookup yields CDR1 SGHTA and CDR2 FQGTGA. V was shortened by 1 base and J by 6 bases, with 9 bases between the two germline ends. The CDR3 is 13 amino acids. The DNA for the CDR3 is TGTGCCAGCAGCTTAAAACCGGATCATGGCTACACCTTC. Translated: CASSLKPDHGYTF.

Concerning this clonotype: A much larger clone lies one base from this, so it may be a read error. The chain links TRBV29-1 to TRBJ2-3, with D tentatively TRBD1 (6 bases). The length of the CDR3 is 13 residues. In germline, CDR1 is SQVTM, CDR2 ANQGSEA. CDR3 in DNA: TGCAGCGTTGGGGGGCCTCTCACAGAAACGCAGTATTTT. It codes for CSVGGPLTETQYF.

This chain joins TRBV2 and TRBJ2-7; D tentatively fits TRBD1 or TRBD2 (5 bases each). This CDR3 contains 14 residues. CDR1 and CDR2 from the germline V gene are SNHLY and FYNNEI. V was shortened by 6 bases and J by 1 base, with 13 bases between the two germline ends. The CDR3 sequence is CASSKGWGSYEQYF. CDR3 nucleotide sequence: TGTGCCAGCAGCAAGGGGTGGGGGTCCTACGAGCAGTACTTC.

The V gene is TRBV27, the J gene TRBJ2-7; TRBD2 might be the D (5 bases). The germline gives CDR1 MNHEY, CDR2 SMNVEV (reference sequence). This CDR3 contains 14 residues. V lost 1 base and J 4 bases, leaving 11 bases between the germline ends. The CDR3 region has the DNA TGTGCCAGCAGTTTATACGGGAACCTTTACGAGCAGTACTTC. It specifies CASSLYGNLYEQYF.

This clonotype has at least ten counts. The chain has TRBV5-1 and TRBJ1-2; D is ambiguous. Trimming stripped 0 bases from V and 2 bases from J, with 8 bases between. In germline, CDR1 is SGHRS, CDR2 YFSETQ. The CDR3 sequence is 14 residues long. CDR3 region: CASSLAPENYGYTF. The CDR3 DNA reads TGCGCCAGCAGCTTGGCGCCCGAAAACTATGGCTACACCTTC. The full variable domain, in which reference TRBV5-1 and TRBJ1-2 provide the parts outside the CDR3, is KAGVTQTPRYLIKTRGQQVTLSCSPISGHRSVSWYQQTPGQGLQFLFEYFSETQRNKGNFPGRFSGRQFSNSRSEMNVSTLELGDSALYLCASSLAPENYGYTFGSGTRLTVV.

This clonotype was found many times. The V gene is TRBV13, the J gene TRBJ1-2; no clear D gene. There are 14 residues in the CDR3. Trimming cost V 0 bases and J 3 bases, with 8 bases left between them. Germline CDR1 and CDR2: PRHDT and FYEKMQ (reference sequence). CDR3 in DNA: TGTGCCAGCAGCTTAGGGAACGTCTACTATGGCTACACCTTC. Protein sequence: CASSLGNVYYGYTF.

The J gene is TRBJ1-2, the V gene TRBV12-3 or TRBV12-4, with TRBD1 identical over 7 bases. The trim removed 4 bases at V and 4 bases at J, leaving 6 bases unmatched. The CDR3 covers 14 residues. CDR3 nucleotides: TGTGCCAGCAGTTCAAACAGGGGTAGCTATGGCTACACCTTC. It codes for CASSSNRGSYGYTF.

Only a few counts were recorded for this clonotype. This chain joins TRBV10-3 and TRBJ2-3; 9 positions agree with TRBD1. This CDR3 is 13 amino acids long. CDR1 and CDR2 from the germline V gene are ENHRY and SYGVKD. The V gene end was trimmed by 10 bases and the J gene end by 3 bases; junction bases not matched to a gene: 5. The CDR3, as DNA: TGTGCCAGGAGGGACAGGGAAACAGATACGCAGTATTTT. It translates to CARRDRETDTQYF.

This clonotype was seen many times. The chain uses TRBV18 and TRBJ1-4, with TRBD1 identical over 9 bases. After removal of 0 bases from V and 5 bases from J, the junction contained 1 base not matched to a gene. CDR3 length: 15 amino acids. Germline assignment: CDR1 KGHSH and CDR2 LQKENI. CDR3 in amino acids: CASSPPGTGNEKLFF. The CDR3 DNA follows: TGTGCCAGCTCACCACCTGGGACAGGGAATGAAAAACTGTTTTTT.

The chain recombines TRBV19 with TRBJ2-1; TRBD1 is a possible D gene (5 bases). CDR3 length: 12 residues. Germline-derived CDR1 and CDR2 are LNHDA and SQIVND (reference sequence). V was cut by 6 bases and J by 4 bases, with 7 bases left in between. CDR3 amino acids: CASSWTYNEQFF. In nucleotides, the CDR3 is TGTGCCAGTAGCTGGACATACAATGAGCAGTTCTTC.